The 10 T cell receptor beta chains listed next were all sequenced from one sample in a study of cytomegalovirus exposure and HLA in healthy donors (dated by TCRdb to the late 2010s). The library was produced with the immunoSEQ multiplex PCR assay. For the multiplex PCR, a mixture combining 60 forward primers for TCR Vbeta segments and 13 reverse primers for TCR Jbeta segments was used. TCRdb stores this immuneACCESS table with in-frame sequences only. Part of the clones is absent; in the studies checked, under half of the shortfall reflects unresolved V genes, and no reason is known for the rest. The sample table lists roughly 140,000 clones, about 82% of them with a count of one. Approximately 2.1% of the sample belongs to the ten largest clones. Source material: PBMCs. These receptors all stem from a man under 40 in good health and CMV-seronegative.

The chain uses TRBV11-2 and TRBJ2-7, with 7 bases matching TRBD1. CDR3 size: 13 residues. V was clipped by 5 bases and J by 2 bases; unmatched bases: 3. CDR1 is SGHAT and CDR2 is FQNNGV in the germline V gene. The CDR3 DNA reads TGTGCCAGCAGCAAGGACAGGACCTACGAGCAGTACTTC. Encoded protein: CASSKDRTYEQYF.

This sequence joins TRBV6-5 and TRBJ1-1, with 7 positions matching TRBD1. CDR3 length: 15 residues. Germline CDR1 MNHEY, CDR2 SVGAGI. The trim removed 2 bases at V and 6 bases at J, leaving 9 bases unmatched. The chain's CDR3 is CASSYAAGGRSEAFF. The DNA of the CDR3 is TGTGCCAGCAGTTACGCCGCAGGGGGTAGGTCTGAAGCTTTCTTT.

For the CDR3, the DNA is TGTGCCAGCAGCTTGGCAGGGGGCTCGTACGAGCAGTACTTC. Amino acid sequence: CASSLAGGSYEQYF. The chain carries TRBV5-5 and TRBJ2-7; TRBD1 agrees at 8 bases. CDR1 and CDR2 (germline): SGHKS, YYEKEE (reference sequence). The junction had 3 bases not matched to a gene; V was cut back by 0 bases and J by 4 bases. The CDR3 extends over 14 amino acids.

In this sample, this clone turned up once. CDR3 loop: CATQGGTGELFF. CDR3 DNA sequence: TGTGCCACACAGGGGGGGACCGGGGAGCTGTTTTTT. The genes are TRBV10-3 and TRBJ2-2; D may be TRBD1 (8 bases). Trimming shortened V by 10 bases and J by 5 bases, and 11 bases separated the two germline ends. This CDR3 has 12 residues. In germline, CDR1 is ENHRY, CDR2 SYGVKD.

This chain connects TRBV28 to TRBJ1-2; 10 bases line up with TRBD1. The CDR3 loop spans 13 amino acids. Germline CDR1 and CDR2: MDHEN and SYDVKM. The V and J ends lost 6 bases and 7 bases, in that order; junction bases with no gene match: 5. The CDR3 protein is CASRSDRGPGYTF. The CDR3, as DNA: TGTGCCAGCAGATCTGACAGGGGGCCTGGCTACACCTTC.

This clone was found a few times. V usage is TRBV12-5 and J usage is TRBJ2-1; D ambiguous. Germline V gene lookup returns CDR1 LGHNT and CDR2 FRNRAP. V lost 3 bases, J lost 5 bases, and 8 bases lay in between. This CDR3 is 13 amino acids long. CDR3 protein: CASGLVADNEQFF. CDR3 coding DNA: TGTGCTAGTGGTTTAGTAGCCGACAATGAGCAGTTCTTC.

The V gene is TRBV4-2, the J gene TRBJ2-3; tentative D call: TRBD2 (5 bases). CDR1 is LGHNA, CDR2 YNFKEQ, per germline. Trimming left V 0 bases short and J 0 bases short, with 16 bases between. The CDR3 spans 18 residues. In DNA, the CDR3 is TGTGCCAGCAGCCAAGATAACCGCCGAGGGTCTAGCACAGATACGCAGTATTTT. Residues: CASSQDNRRGSSTDTQYF.

The chain links TRBV7-2 to TRBJ2-7, with D perhaps matching TRBD2 (6 bases). This CDR3 contains 17 residues. Germline V gene data show CDR1 as SGHTA and CDR2 as FQGNSA. The ends were cut back, 1 base at V and 3 bases at J, with 19 bases in the middle. The CDR3 DNA follows: TGTGCCAGCAGCTTAGTCGGCGCGGGACCGCCCAGCTACGAGCAGTACTTC. This codes for CASSLVGAGPPSYEQYF.

The rearrangement joins TRBV12-5 to TRBJ2-1; 8 positions match TRBD1. V shed 1 base and J 9 bases; nucleotides not matched to a gene: 8. The germline V gene encodes CDR1 LGHNT and CDR2 FRNRAP. This CDR3 spans 15 amino acids. The CDR3, as DNA: TGTGCTAGTGGTTTGGGCGGACAGGGTAGCGGTGAGCAGTTCTTC. Its translation is CASGLGGQGSGEQFF.

The V call is TRBV18, the J call TRBJ1-6; D uncertain. Germline values: CDR1 KGHSH, CDR2 LQKENI. The CDR3 runs to 13 residues. V lost 9 bases, J lost 10 bases, and 16 bases lay in between. The CDR3 bases are TGTGCCAGTTTCGTGGGCAGAGAATCACCCCTCCACTTT. This gives the protein CASFVGRESPLHF.